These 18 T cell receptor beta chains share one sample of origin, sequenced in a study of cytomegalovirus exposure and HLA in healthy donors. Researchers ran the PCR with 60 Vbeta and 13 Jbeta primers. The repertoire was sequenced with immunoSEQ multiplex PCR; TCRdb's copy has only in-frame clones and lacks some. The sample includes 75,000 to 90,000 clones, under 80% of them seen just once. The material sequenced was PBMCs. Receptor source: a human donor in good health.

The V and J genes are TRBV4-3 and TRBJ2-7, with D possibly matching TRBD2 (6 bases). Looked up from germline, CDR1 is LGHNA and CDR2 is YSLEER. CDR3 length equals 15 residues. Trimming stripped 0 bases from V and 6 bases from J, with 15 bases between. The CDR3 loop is CASSQELGGTGEQYF. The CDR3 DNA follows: TGCGCCAGCAGCCAAGAACTTGGCGGGACGGGCGAGCAGTACTTC.

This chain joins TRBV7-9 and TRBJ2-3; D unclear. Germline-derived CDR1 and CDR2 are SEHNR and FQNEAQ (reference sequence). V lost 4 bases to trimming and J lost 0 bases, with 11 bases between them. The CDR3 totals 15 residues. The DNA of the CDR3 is TGTGCCAGCAGCTCACAGAGCACTAGCACAGATACGCAGTATTTT. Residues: CASSSQSTSTDTQYF.

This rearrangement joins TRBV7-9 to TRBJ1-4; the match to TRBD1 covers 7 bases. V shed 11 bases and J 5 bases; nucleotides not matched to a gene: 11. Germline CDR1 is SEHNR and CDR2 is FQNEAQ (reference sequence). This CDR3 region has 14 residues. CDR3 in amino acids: CAGDTGADNEKLFF. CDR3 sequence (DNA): TGTGCCGGGGATACAGGGGCGGACAATGAAAAACTGTTTTTT.

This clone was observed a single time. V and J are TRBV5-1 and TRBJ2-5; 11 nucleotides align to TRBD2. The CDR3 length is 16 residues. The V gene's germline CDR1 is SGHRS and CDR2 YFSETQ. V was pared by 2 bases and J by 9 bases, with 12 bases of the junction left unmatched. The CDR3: CASSFLAGGPNGAQYF. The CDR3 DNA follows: TGCGCCAGCAGCTTCCTAGCGGGGGGCCCAAATGGGGCCCAGTACTTC.

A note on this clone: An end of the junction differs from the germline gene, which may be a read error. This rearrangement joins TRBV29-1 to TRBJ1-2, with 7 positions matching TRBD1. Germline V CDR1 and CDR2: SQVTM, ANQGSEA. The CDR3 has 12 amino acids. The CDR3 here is CSGETGPYGYPF. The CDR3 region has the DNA TGCAGCGGGGAGACAGGGCCTTACGGCTACCCCTTC.

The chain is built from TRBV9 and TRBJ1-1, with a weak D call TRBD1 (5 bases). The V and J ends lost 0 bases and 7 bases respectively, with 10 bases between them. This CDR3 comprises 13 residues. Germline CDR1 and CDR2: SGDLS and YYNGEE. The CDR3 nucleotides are TGTGCCAGCAGCGTAGAGGGGAGGGTTGAAGCTTTCTTT. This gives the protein CASSVEGRVEAFF.

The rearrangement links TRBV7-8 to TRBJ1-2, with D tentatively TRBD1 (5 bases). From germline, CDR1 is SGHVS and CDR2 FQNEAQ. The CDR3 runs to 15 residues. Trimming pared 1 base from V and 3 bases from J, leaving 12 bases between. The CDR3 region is CASSLVVRGDYGYTF. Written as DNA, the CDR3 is TGTGCCAGCAGCTTAGTCGTTCGGGGGGACTATGGCTACACCTTC.

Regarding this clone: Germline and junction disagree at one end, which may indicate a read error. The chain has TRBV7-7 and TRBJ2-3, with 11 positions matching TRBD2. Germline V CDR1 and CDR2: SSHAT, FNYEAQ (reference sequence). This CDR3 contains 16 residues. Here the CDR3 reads CASSPWLAGGLDTQYF. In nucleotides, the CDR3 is TGTGCTAGCAGCCCCTGGTTAGCGGGGGGGCTCGATACGCAGTATTTT. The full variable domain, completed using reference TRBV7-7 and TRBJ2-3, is GAGVSQSPRYKVTKRGQDVTLRCDPISSHATLYWYQQALGQGPEFLTYFNYEAQPDKSGLPSDRFSAERPEGSISTLTIQRTEQRDSAMYRCASSPWLAGGLDTQYFGPGTRLTVL.

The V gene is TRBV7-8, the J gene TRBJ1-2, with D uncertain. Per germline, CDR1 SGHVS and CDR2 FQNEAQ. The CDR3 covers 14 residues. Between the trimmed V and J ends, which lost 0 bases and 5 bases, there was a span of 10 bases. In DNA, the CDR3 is TGTGCCAGCAGCTTAGCCGGGAACTATTATGGCTACACCTTC. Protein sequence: CASSLAGNYYGYTF.

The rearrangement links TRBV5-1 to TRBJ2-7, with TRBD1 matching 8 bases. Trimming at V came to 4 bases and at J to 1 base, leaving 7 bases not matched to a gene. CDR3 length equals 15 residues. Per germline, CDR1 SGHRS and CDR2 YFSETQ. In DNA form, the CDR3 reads TGCGCCAGCAGCACCTGGACAGGGAAATCCTACGAGCAGTACTTC. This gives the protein CASSTWTGKSYEQYF.

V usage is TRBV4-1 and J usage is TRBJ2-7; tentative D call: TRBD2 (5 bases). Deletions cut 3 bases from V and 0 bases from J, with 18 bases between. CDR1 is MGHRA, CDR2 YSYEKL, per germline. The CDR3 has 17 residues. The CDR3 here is CASSHLPNEGSSYEQYF. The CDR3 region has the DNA TGCGCCAGCAGCCATCTCCCCAACGAGGGCTCCTCCTACGAGCAGTACTTC.

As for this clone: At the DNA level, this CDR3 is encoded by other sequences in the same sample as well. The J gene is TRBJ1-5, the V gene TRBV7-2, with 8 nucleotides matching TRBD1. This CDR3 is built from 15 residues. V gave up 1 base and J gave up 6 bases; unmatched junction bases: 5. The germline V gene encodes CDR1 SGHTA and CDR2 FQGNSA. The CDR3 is CASSLGGQGGQPQHF. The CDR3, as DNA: TGTGCCAGCAGCTTAGGAGGACAGGGCGGTCAGCCCCAGCATTTT.

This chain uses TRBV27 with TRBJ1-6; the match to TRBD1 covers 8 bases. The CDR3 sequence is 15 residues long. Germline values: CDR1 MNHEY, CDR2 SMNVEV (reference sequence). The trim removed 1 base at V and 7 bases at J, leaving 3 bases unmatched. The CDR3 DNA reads TGTGCCAGCAGTTTATTCCGACAGGGGAATTCACCCCTCCACTTT. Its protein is CASSLFRQGNSPLHF.

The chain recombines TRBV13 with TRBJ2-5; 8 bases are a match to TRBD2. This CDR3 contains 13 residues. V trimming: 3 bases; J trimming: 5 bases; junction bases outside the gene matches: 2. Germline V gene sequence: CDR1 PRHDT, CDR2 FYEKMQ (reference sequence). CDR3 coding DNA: TGTGCCAGCAGCTTCGGGGGGGCTGAGACCCAGTACTTC. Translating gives CASSFGGAETQYF.

The CDR3 spells CSVEEGGGGGYTF. Written as DNA, the CDR3 is TGCAGCGTTGAAGAGGGGGGGGGCGGTGGCTACACCTTC. The chain is built from TRBV29-1 and TRBJ1-2; weak D call: TRBD1 (6 bases). The CDR3 has 13 residues. Per the germline V gene, CDR1 is SQVTM and CDR2 is ANQGSEA. Trimming left V 0 bases short and J 7 bases short, with 12 bases between.

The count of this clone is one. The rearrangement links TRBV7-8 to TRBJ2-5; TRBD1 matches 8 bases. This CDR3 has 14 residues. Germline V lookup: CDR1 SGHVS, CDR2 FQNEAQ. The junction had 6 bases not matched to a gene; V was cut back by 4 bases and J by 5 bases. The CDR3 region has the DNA TGTGCCAGCAGCTCCGGGACAGGAATTGAGACCCAGTACTTC. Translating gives CASSSGTGIETQYF. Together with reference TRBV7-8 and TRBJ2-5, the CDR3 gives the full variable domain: GAGVSQSPRYKVAKRGQDVALRCDPISGHVSLFWYQQALGQGPEFLTYFQNEAQLDKSGLPSDRFFAERPEGSVSTLKIQRTQQEDSAVYLCASSSGTGIETQYFGPGTRLLVL.

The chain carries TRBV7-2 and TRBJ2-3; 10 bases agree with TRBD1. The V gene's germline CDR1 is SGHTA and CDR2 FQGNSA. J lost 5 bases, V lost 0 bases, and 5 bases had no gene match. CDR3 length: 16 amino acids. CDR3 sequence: CASSLAGTGAGDTQYF. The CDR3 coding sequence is TGTGCCAGCAGCTTAGCAGGGACAGGGGCAGGAGATACGCAGTATTTT. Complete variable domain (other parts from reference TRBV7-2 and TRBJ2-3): GAGVSQSPSNKVTEKGKDVELRCDPISGHTALYWYRQSLGQGLEFLIYFQGNSAPDKSGLPSDRFSAERTGGSVSTLTIQRTQQEDSAVYLCASSLAGTGAGDTQYFGPGTRLTVL.

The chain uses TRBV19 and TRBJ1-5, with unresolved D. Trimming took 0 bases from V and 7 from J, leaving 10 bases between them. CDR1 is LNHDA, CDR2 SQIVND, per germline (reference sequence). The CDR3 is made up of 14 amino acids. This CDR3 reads CASSIDHGAQPQHF. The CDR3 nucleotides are TGTGCCAGTAGTATAGATCACGGAGCGCAGCCCCAGCATTTT.